This paragraph reports one T cell receptor (beta chain). The antigen is not known. This sample is drawn from a study of regulatory T cells in long-lasting Graves disease. To make TCR beta libraries, researchers used iRepertoire HTBI primers and Arm-PCR of CDR3 regions. TCRdb used MiXCR to reprocess the multiplex PCR reads, holding one entry per CDR3 protein. This table holds under 700,000 distinct CDR3 sequences, about 16% found once. The germline V and J ends were trimmed by 6 bases and 4 bases, with 16 bases remaining between them. Per the germline V gene, CDR1 is MNHNS and CDR2 is SASEGT. The CDR3 is 15 amino acids. Findings and caveats of the study: The study found lower TCR diversity in persistent Graves' patients than in newly diagnosed ones.

The time point denotes: newly diagnosed GD, antithyroid drugs for less than 3 months. Generation of the TCR library employed RNA extracted from PBMCs. The patients were enrolled through endocrinology in Xi'an, China. The same data also went into a second study, on T cells in Graves' hyperthyroidism and ophthalmopathy.

The receptor comes from a woman aged 35 to 60 with Graves disease. The gene calls are TRBV6-1 and TRBJ1-3; D is possibly TRBD1 (6 bases). Sequencing used peripheral blood mononuclear cells (PBMCs), obtained at new diagnosis, from a patient treated with antithyroid drugs. CDR3 loop: CASSPGQTAGNTIYF. DNA of the CDR3: TGTGCCAGCAGCCCTGGACAGACTGCGGGAAACACCATATATTTT.